This section outlines one T cell receptor (beta chain) sequence together with its context. Its specificity is unknown. Profiling relied on immunoSEQ multiplex PCR, and the TCRdb table lists in-frame clones only, not all of them. Altogether some 32,000 clones are present, around four fifths being singletons, with the ten largest covering 4.4%. This sample is part of a study of STAT5B mutations in CD4+ large granular lymphocyte leukemia. Study findings and constraints: Compared with healthy controls (2/35), patient top clones favored TRBV06 (8/27). Higher CD4+ than CD8+ T-LGLL clonality might reflect small sample size.

The ends lost 6 bases at V and 2 bases at J; junction bases unmatched: 4. This CDR3 has 14 amino acids. Germline CDR1 and CDR2: SQVTM and ANQGSEA. The sequence was obtained from a human donor in good health. The sample comprised CD4+ T cells from blood buffy coats. The chain couples TRBV29-1 to TRBJ2-3; 11 bases agree with TRBD2. The CDR3 loop is CSVLAGGTTDTQYF. CDR3 sequence (DNA): TGCAGCGTATTAGCGGGGGGGACCACAGATACGCAGTATTTT.